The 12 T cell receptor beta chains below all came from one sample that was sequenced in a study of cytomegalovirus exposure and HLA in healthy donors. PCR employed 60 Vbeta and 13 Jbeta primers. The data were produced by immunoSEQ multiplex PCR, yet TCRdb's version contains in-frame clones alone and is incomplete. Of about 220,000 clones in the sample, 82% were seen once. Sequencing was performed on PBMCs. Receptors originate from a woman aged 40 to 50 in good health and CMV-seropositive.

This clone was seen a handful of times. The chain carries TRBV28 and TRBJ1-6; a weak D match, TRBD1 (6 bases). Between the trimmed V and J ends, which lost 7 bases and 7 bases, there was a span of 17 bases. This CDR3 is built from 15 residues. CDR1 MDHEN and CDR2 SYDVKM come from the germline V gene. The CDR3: CASNFPGEQNSPLHF. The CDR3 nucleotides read TGTGCCAGCAATTTTCCAGGGGAACAGAATTCACCCCTCCACTTT.

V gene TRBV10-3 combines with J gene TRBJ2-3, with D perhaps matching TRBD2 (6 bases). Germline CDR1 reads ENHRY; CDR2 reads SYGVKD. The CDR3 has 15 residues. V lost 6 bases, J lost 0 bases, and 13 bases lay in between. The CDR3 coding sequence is TGTGCCATCAGCGGGGGATACCAAAGCACAGATACGCAGTATTTT. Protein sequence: CAISGGYQSTDTQYF.

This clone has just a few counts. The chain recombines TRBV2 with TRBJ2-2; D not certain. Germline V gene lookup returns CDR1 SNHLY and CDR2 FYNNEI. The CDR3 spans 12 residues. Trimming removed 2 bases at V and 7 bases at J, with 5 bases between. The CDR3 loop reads CASSELLGELFF. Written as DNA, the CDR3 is TGTGCCAGCAGTGAACTCCTCGGGGAGCTGTTTTTT.

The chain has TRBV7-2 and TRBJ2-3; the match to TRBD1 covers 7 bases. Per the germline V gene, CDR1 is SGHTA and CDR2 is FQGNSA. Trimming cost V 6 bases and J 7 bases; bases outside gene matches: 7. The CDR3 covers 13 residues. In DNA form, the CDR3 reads TGTGCCAGCAGTCAACTACAGGGGAATACGCAGTATTTT. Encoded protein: CASSQLQGNTQYF.

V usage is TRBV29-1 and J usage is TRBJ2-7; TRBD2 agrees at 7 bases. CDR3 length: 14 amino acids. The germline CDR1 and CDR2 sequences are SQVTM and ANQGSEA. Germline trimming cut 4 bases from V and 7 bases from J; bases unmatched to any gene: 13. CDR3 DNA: TGCAGCGTTGGTCGGAGCGGGGAAGCCTTGGAGCAGTACTTC. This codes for CSVGRSGEALEQYF.

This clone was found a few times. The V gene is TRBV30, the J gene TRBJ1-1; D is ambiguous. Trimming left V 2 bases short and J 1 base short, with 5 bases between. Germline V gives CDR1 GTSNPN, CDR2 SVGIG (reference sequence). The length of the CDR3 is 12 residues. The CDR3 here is CAWSLRNTEAFF. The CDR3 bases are TGTGCCTGGAGTCTTCGGAACACTGAAGCTTTCTTT. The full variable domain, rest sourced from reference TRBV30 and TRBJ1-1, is SQTIHQWPATLVQPVGSPLSLECTVEGTSNPNLYWYRQAAGRGLQLLFYSVGIGQISSEVPQNLSASRPQDRQFILSSKKLLLSDSGFYLCAWSLRNTEAFFGQGTRLTVV.

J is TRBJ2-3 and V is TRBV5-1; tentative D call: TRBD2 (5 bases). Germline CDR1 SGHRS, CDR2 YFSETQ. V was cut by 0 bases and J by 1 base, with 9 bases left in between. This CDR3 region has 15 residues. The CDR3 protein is CASSLETGGTDTQYF. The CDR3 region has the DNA TGCGCCAGCAGCTTGGAGACCGGGGGCACAGATACGCAGTATTTT.

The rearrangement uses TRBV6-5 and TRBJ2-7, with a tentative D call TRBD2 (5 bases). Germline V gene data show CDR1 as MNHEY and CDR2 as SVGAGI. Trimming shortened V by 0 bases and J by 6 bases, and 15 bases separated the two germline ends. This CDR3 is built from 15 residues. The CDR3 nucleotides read TGTGCCAGCAGTTACTCTGGCGGAGGAGCATCCGAGCAGTACTTC. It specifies CASSYSGGGASEQYF.

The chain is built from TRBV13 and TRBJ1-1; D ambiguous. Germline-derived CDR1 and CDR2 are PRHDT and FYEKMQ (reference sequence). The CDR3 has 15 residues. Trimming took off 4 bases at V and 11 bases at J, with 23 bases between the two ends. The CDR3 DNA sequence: TGTGCCAGCAGCTCAAACGTTGTCGGGGTTCGTGCGGCTTTCTTT. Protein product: CASSSNVVGVRAAFF.

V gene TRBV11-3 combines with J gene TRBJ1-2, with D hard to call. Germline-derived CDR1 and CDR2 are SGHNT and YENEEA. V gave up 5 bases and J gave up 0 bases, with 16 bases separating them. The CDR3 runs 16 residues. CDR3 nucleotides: TGTGCCAGCAGCCCCTTTACCCAGTCCACTAACTATGGCTACACCTTC. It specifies CASSPFTQSTNYGYTF.

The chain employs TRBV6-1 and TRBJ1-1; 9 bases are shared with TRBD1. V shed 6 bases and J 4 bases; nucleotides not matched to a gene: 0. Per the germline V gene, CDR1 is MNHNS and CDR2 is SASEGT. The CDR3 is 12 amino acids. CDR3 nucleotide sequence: TGTGCCAGCAGGACAGGGGGCACTGAAGCTTTCTTT. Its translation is CASRTGGTEAFF.

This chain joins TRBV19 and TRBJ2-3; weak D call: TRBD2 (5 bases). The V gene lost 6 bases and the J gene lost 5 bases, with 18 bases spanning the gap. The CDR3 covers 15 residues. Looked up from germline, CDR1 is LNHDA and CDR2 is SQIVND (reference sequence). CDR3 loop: CASREPGQRGDTQYF. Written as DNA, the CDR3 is TGTGCCAGTAGGGAACCGGGTCAACGGGGAGATACGCAGTATTTT.